A single sample is the source of the 2 T cell receptor beta chains below, sequenced in a study of blood T cell repertoires in COVID-19. Method: immunoSEQ multiplex PCR; TCRdb's copy keeps in-frame clones and lacks some. Of 200,000 or so clones listed, over 80% were seen once; the top ten hold around 0.93%. The source material was peripheral blood. Source of these receptors: a man aged 55 to 69 with COVID-19, enrolled during active disease.

V and J are TRBV19 and TRBJ1-4, with 8 nucleotides matching TRBD1. Germline CDR1 and CDR2: LNHDA and SQIVND (reference sequence). This CDR3 spans 15 amino acids. J lost 7 bases, V lost 2 bases, and 6 bases had no gene match. The CDR3 here is CASSIQGALSEKLFF. In nucleotides, the CDR3 is TGTGCCAGTAGTATACAGGGGGCGCTGAGTGAAAAACTGTTTTTT.

The chain is built from TRBV6-6 and TRBJ2-1, with 8 bases matching TRBD1. With 2 bases clipped from V and 7 bases from J, the junction kept 4 bases outside the gene matches. CDR1 and CDR2 from the germline V gene are MNHNY and SVGAGI (reference sequence). The CDR3 is made up of 14 amino acids. In DNA, the CDR3 is TGTGCCAGCAGTTACCCCGACAGGGGTAATGAGCAGTTCTTC. Its translation is CASSYPDRGNEQFF.